This T cell receptor beta chain was obtained from a study of T cell responses to AZD1222 COVID-19 vaccine. Study results and limitations: Repertoire samples came only from after the peak T cell response. Unmutated variant regions are reportedly the target of nearly half of TCRs that are spike-specific.

The CDR3 runs to 15 residues. V lost 4 bases to trimming and J lost 8 bases, with 20 bases between them. Remarks on this clone: The antigen remains unidentified.

TCRdb's copy holds only in-frame clones and misses some; the assay was immunoSEQ multiplex PCR. This sample has about 180,000 clones; roughly 94% occur once, and the top ten carry 1.6%. The source was peripheral blood, collected 28 days after the second AZD1222 dose. This receptor was identified in an adult who received the AZD1222 COVID-19 vaccine. The V and J genes are TRBV23-1 and TRBJ1-2, with D possibly matching TRBD1 (6 bases). TRBV23-1 is identified as an open reading frame with a role that is uncertain. The CDR3 region is CASSPGVRGCDGYTF. The CDR3 DNA reads as TGCGCCAGCAGTCCAGGGGTCAGGGGTTGTGACGGCTACACCTTC.